This T cell receptor beta chain was sequenced for a study of T cells in women clearing cervical HPV infection. The CDR3 is made up of 16 amino acids. J lost 5 bases, V lost 4 bases, and 12 bases had no gene match. CDR1 and CDR2 (germline): SGHRS, YFSETQ. A note on this clone: Sequencing ends 3 residues short of the CDR3 end; the germline J gene provides the rest.

The data were produced by immunoSEQ multiplex PCR, yet TCRdb's version contains in-frame clones alone and is incomplete. This sample contains 25,000 to 35,000 clones. Sequencing was carried out using blood buffy coat. V gene TRBV5-1 combines with J gene TRBJ1-2, with TRBD1 matching 9 bases. This sequence was found in a woman aged 18 to 75 with a cervical HPV16 infection that either progressed to CIN3+ or cleared (not recorded which). The CDR3 region is CASSGGTGWEPYGYTF. Partial CDR3 DNA: TGCGCCAGCAGCGGTGGGACAGGGTGGGAACCTTATGGC.